This TCR beta chain was retrieved from a study of T cell repertoires in cytomegalovirus infection. Across the whole study: Signatures in public TCR beta sequences pointed to both CMV infection and matching HLA type.

The CDR3 is 16 residues long. In germline, CDR1 is SGHVS, CDR2 FNYEAQ. V dropped 5 bases and J dropped 3; count of bases not matched to a gene: 6. A single record per CDR3 protein comes from TCRdb applying MiXCR to the reads. This table holds roughly 280,000 distinct CDR3 sequences, around 9% found once. This clonotype was observed at least ten times. Material: PBMCs. V usage is TRBV7-6 and J usage is TRBJ2-2; TRBD1 agrees at 10 bases. The sequence was obtained from a human donor in good health (CMV status not recorded). Some clones in this sample may be carry-over from other donors' samples. Here the CDR3 DNA reads TGTGCCAGCAGCCCTGACGGGACAGGGGACACCGGGGAGCTGTTTTTT. Translation: CASSPDGTGDTGELFF.